The 11 T cell receptor beta chains in this list originate from one sample, sequenced in a study of OX40 agonist ivuxolimab in advanced cancers. Sequenced by immunoSEQ multiplex PCR; TCRdb stores in-frame clones only, minus some. The data show approximately 72,000 clones, about 86% seen once. Sequences were derived from CD4+ or CD8+ T cells sorted from blood, sampled in a trial of the OX40 agonist ivuxolimab. The receptors were sampled from an adult with an advanced solid tumor such as melanoma, head and neck, liver or kidney cancer.

This sequence joins TRBV28 and TRBJ2-2; D perhaps matches TRBD1 (6 bases). This CDR3 is 11 amino acids long. The V end lost 3 bases, the J end lost 14 bases, and 10 bases lay between the germline ends. The germline CDR1 and CDR2 sequences are MDHEN and SYDVKM. The CDR3 loop reads CASSFGRGLFF. The CDR3 DNA is TGTGCCAGCAGTTTTGGCAGGGGTCTGTTTTTT.

This clone has a handful of counts. The V call is TRBV7-6, the J call TRBJ1-6, with D perhaps TRBD1 (6 bases). With 2 bases removed from V and 8 bases from J, the gap between germline ends came to 13 bases. Germline V gene lookup returns CDR1 SGHVS and CDR2 FNYEAQ. This CDR3 spans 15 amino acids. The CDR3 nucleotides read TGTGCCAGCAGCTTATCTTCCAGGGGCGATTCACCCCTCCACTTT. This translates into CASSLSSRGDSPLHF.

V and J are TRBV5-4 and TRBJ1-1; D is unresolved. This CDR3 is 13 amino acids long. Trimming pared 7 bases from V and 4 bases from J, leaving 14 bases between. The germline CDR1 and CDR2 sequences are SGHNT and YYREEE (reference sequence). CDR3 DNA sequence: TGTGCCAGCCAAAGTCGTGGGAGCACTGAAGCTTTCTTT. Translated, it gives CASQSRGSTEAFF.

The chain carries TRBV5-6 and TRBJ2-7; a possible D gene is TRBD2 (6 bases). Germline loops: CDR1 SGHDT, CDR2 YYEEEE. The CDR3 loop spans 17 amino acids. V lost 2 bases and J 3 bases, leaving 21 bases between the germline ends. In DNA form, the CDR3 reads TGTGCCAGCAGCTTTGGGGCGGGGTCCAGGACCCTCTACGAGCAGTACTTC. Residues: CASSFGAGSRTLYEQYF.

The genes are TRBV15 and TRBJ2-3; 8 positions agree with TRBD1. The CDR3 is made up of 16 amino acids. Germline lookup yields CDR1 LNHNV and CDR2 YYDKDF (reference sequence). The V and J ends lost 4 bases and 2 bases, in that order; junction bases with no gene match: 8. The CDR3 DNA is TGTGCCACCAGCAAAGGACAGGGCGCGGTCACAGATACGCAGTATTTT. Protein sequence: CATSKGQGAVTDTQYF. Full variable domain (outside the CDR3, taken from reference TRBV15 and TRBJ2-3): DAMVIQNPRYQVTQFGKPVTLSCSQTLNHNVMYWYQQKSSQAPKLLFHYYDKDFNNEADTPDNFQSRRPNTSFCFLDIRSPGLGDTAMYLCATSKGQGAVTDTQYFGPGTRLTVL.

The CDR3 nucleotides are TGTGCCAGCAGCTTAGGGTGGGGGGGCCGTGGAAACACCATATATTTT. As protein: CASSLGWGGRGNTIYF. V and J are TRBV7-6 and TRBJ1-3; maybe TRBD1 (6 bases). The V gene's germline CDR1 is SGHVS and CDR2 FNYEAQ. V was clipped by 1 base and J by 3 bases, with 13 bases between them. The CDR3 extends over 16 amino acids.

V and J are TRBV6-1 and TRBJ1-2; D might be TRBD1 (6 bases). The CDR3 totals 12 residues. Germline lookup yields CDR1 MNHNS and CDR2 SASEGT. The germline V and J ends were trimmed by 5 bases and 8 bases, with 12 bases remaining between them. The CDR3 protein is CASSPTGRGYTF. DNA for the CDR3: TGTGCCAGCAGTCCCACAGGGAGGGGCTACACCTTC.

CDR3 sequence: CASLPGGTSSYNEQFF. The CDR3 nucleotides read TGTGCCAGCTTACCGGGCGGGACGAGCTCCTACAATGAGCAGTTCTTC. The J gene is TRBJ2-1, the V gene TRBV18; D perhaps matches TRBD2 (6 bases). CDR3 size: 16 residues. Germline V gene data show CDR1 as KGHSH and CDR2 as LQKENI. Trimming shortened V by 7 bases and J by 0 bases, and 16 bases separated the two germline ends.

The genes are TRBV11-2 and TRBJ2-1; a possible D gene is TRBD2 (6 bases). The CDR3 runs 16 residues. The germline CDR1 and CDR2 sequences are SGHAT and FQNNGV. The ends were cut back, 5 bases at V and 4 bases at J, with 18 bases in the middle. CDR3 region: CASSPLGGAGYNEQFF. The CDR3 nucleotides read TGTGCCAGCAGCCCCTTGGGGGGAGCGGGTTACAATGAGCAGTTCTTC.

The chain employs TRBV10-3 and TRBJ1-3; D may be TRBD1 (5 bases). The germline V gene encodes CDR1 ENHRY and CDR2 SYGVKD. The V gene lost 0 bases and the J gene lost 1 base, with 10 bases spanning the gap. CDR3 length: 16 residues. The CDR3 DNA reads as TGTGCCATCAGTGAGTCGAATGGGGGATCTGGAAACACCATATATTTT. The encoded protein is CAISESNGGSGNTIYF.

This chain joins TRBV5-4 and TRBJ2-7, with 11 nucleotides matching TRBD1. The junction had 12 bases not matched to a gene; V was cut back by 4 bases and J by 0 bases. The CDR3 runs 18 residues. CDR1 and CDR2 (germline): SGHNT, YYREEE (reference sequence). The CDR3 DNA is TGTGCCAGCAGCCATGGGACAGGGGGTTCCTTTTCCTCCTACGAGCAGTACTTC. This encodes CASSHGTGGSFSSYEQYF.